This T cell receptor beta chain appears in the sequencing data of a study of T-cell reconstitution after alpha-beta-depleted transplantation in children. The CDR3 totals 15 residues. Germline V CDR1 and CDR2: DFQATT, SNEGSKA (reference sequence). After removal of 5 bases from V and 6 bases from J, the junction contained 6 bases not matched to a gene. Unique molecular identifiers were used in preparing the TCRbeta library. One entry per CDR3 protein, called by TCRdb with MiXCR from the PCR reads. The sample includes more than 200,000 distinct CDR3 sequences, about 25% of them seen just once. This clonotype was seen at least ten times.

The chain uses TRBV20-1 and TRBJ2-3; 15 bases are shared with TRBD2. The receptor was isolated from a girl aged 2 to 9 with Fanconi anemia, due to receive a stem cell transplant. The sequenced sample was PBMCs, obtained before TCRalphabeta/CD19-depleted stem cell transplant. The CDR3 DNA reads as TGCAGTGCTGCCGCCGGGACTAGCGGGAGGGATACGCAGTATTTT. Translating gives CSAAAGTSGRDTQYF.